The clone carrying this TCR beta chain was detected only a few times. Each CDR3 protein gets one entry after TCRdb re-called the 5' RACE reads with MiXCR. The sample has 400,000 to 650,000 distinct CDR3 sequences, 21% seen once. These data are taken from a study of T cells after yellow fever vaccination. Trimming stripped 0 bases from V and 6 bases from J, with 9 bases between. The germline V gene encodes CDR1 SGDLS and CDR2 YYNGEE. The CDR3 is 14 residues long. The chain carries TRBV9 and TRBJ2-2; D call uncertain. The source of this sequence is a man in his late teens or twenties who received the YFV17D yellow fever vaccine. This specimen was PBMCs, taken approximately 22 days after the first yellow fever vaccination. This CDR3 reads CASSVGDWSGELFF. The CDR3 DNA sequence: TGTGCCAGCAGCGTAGGTGACTGGTCCGGGGAGCTGTTTTTT.